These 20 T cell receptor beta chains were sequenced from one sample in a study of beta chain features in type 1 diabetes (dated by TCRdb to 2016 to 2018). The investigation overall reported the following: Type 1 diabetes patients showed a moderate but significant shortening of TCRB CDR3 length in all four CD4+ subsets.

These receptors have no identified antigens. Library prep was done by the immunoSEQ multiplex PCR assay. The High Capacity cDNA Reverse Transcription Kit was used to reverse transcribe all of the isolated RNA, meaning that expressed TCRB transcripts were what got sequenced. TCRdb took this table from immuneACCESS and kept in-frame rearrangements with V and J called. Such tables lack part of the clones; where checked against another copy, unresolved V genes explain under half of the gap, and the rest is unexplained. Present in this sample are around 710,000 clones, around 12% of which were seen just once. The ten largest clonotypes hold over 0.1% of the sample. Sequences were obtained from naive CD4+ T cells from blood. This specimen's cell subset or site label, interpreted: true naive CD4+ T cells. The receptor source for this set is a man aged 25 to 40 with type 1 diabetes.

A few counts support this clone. Here the CDR3 DNA reads TGTGCCAGCAGTGCCGACACCGCGAGGGATACGCAGTATTTT. This codes for CASSADTARDTQYF. The genes are TRBV6-1 and TRBJ2-3, with unresolved D. The V gene's germline CDR1 is MNHNS and CDR2 SASEGT. Trimming removed 4 bases at V and 6 bases at J, with 14 bases between. The CDR3 is 14 residues long.

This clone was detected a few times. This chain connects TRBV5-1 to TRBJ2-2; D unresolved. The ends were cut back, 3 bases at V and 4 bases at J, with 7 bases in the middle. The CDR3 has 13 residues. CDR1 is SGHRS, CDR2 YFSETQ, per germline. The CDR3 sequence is CASSSSTTGELFF. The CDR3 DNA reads TGCGCCAGCAGCTCATCTACCACCGGGGAGCTGTTTTTT.

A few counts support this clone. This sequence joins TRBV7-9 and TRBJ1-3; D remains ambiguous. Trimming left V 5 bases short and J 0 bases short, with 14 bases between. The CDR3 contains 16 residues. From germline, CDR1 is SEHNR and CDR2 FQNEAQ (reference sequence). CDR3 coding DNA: TGTGCCAGCAGCCAGCACCGGGAACCCTCTGGAAACACCATATATTTT. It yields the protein CASSQHREPSGNTIYF.

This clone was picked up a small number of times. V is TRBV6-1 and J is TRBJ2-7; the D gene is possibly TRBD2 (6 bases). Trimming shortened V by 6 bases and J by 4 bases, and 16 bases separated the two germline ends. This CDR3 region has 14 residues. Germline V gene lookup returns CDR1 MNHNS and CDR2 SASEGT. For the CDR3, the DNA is TGTGCCAGCAGCGAGGGCGGACTAATATACGAGCAGTACTTC. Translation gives CASSEGGLIYEQYF.

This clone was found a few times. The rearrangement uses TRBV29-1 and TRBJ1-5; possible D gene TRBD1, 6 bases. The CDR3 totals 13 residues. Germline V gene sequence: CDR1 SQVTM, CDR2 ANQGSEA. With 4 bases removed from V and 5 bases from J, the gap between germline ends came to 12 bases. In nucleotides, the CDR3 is TGCAGCGTTGCCGGGGGCCGGGATCAGCCCCAGCATTTT. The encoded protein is CSVAGGRDQPQHF.

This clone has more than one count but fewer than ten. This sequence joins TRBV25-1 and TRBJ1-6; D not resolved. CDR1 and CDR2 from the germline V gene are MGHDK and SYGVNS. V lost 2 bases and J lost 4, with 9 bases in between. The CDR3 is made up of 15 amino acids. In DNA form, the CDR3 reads TGTGCCAGCAGTGAAGGCCCGGGGTATAATTCACCCCTCCACTTT. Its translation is CASSEGPGYNSPLHF.

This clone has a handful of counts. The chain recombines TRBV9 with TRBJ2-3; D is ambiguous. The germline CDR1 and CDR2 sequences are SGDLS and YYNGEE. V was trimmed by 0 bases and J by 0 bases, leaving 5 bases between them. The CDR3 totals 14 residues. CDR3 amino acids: CASSVAVSTDTQYF. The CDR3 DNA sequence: TGTGCCAGCAGCGTAGCGGTAAGCACAGATACGCAGTATTTT.

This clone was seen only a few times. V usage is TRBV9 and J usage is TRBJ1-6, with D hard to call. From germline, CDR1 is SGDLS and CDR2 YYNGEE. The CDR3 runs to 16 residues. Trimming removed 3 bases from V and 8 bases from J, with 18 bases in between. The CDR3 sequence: CASSDRGWLGDSPLHF. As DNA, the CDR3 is TGTGCCAGCAGCGATAGAGGGTGGTTGGGTGATTCACCCCTCCACTTT.

The CDR3 is CASSLVPGEAGELFF. The CDR3 DNA reads TGTGCCAGCAGCTTAGTACCGGGGGAGGCCGGGGAGCTGTTTTTT. This sequence joins TRBV7-2 and TRBJ2-2; maybe TRBD2 (6 bases). This CDR3 is built from 15 residues. Germline V CDR1 and CDR2: SGHTA, FQGNSA. V was trimmed by 1 base and J by 6 bases, leaving 12 bases between them.

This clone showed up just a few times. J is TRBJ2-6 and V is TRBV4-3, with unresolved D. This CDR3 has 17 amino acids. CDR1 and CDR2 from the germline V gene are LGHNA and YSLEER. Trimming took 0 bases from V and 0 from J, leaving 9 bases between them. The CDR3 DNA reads TGCGCCAGCAGCCAAGATCAAGCAGCCTCTGGGGCCAACGTCCTGACTTTC. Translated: CASSQDQAASGANVLTF.

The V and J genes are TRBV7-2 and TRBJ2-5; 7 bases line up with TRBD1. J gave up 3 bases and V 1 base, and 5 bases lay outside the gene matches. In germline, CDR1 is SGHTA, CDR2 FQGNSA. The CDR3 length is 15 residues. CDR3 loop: CASSLVGQGEETQYF. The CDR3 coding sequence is TGTGCCAGCAGCTTAGTCGGGCAGGGGGAAGAGACCCAGTACTTC.

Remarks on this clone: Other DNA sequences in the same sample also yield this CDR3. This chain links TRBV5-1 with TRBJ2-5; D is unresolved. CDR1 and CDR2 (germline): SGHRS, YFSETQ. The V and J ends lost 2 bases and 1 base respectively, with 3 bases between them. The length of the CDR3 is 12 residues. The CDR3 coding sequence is TGCGCCAGCAGCTTATCCCAAGAGACCCAGTACTTC. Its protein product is CASSLSQETQYF.

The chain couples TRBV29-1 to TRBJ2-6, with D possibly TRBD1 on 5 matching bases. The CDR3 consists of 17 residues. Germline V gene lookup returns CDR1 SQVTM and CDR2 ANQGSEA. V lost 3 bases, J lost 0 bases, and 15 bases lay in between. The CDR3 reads CSVEPWQGHSGANVLTF. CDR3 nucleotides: TGCAGCGTTGAGCCCTGGCAGGGCCACTCTGGGGCCAACGTCCTGACTTTC.

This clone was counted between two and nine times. CDR3 DNA sequence: TGCAGCGTAGCGGAGGGGCGAGGCAATCAGCCCCAGCATTTT. It specifies CSVAEGRGNQPQHF. The gene calls are TRBV29-1 and TRBJ1-5; the D gene is possibly TRBD1 (5 bases). V lost 6 bases and J lost 2, with 14 bases in between. The length of the CDR3 is 14 residues. Germline V lookup: CDR1 SQVTM, CDR2 ANQGSEA.

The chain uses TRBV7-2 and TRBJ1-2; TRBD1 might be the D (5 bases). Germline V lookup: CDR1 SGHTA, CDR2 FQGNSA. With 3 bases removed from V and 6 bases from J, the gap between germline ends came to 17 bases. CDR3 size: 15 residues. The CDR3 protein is CASSFWGYQGDGYTF. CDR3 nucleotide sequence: TGTGCCAGCAGCTTCTGGGGGTATCAGGGAGATGGCTACACCTTC.

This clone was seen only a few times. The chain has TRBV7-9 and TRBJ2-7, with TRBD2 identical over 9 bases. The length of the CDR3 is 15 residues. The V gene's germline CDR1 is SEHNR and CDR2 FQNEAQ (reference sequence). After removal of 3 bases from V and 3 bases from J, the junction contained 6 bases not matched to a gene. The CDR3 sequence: CASSFQRGAGYEQYF. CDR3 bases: TGTGCCAGCAGCTTCCAGCGGGGGGCCGGCTACGAGCAGTACTTC.

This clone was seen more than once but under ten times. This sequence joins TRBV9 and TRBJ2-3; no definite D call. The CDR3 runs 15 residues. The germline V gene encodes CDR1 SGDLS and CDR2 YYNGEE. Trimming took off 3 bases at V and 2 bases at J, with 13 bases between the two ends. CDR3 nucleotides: TGTGCCAGCAGCGCCCAGGCCGCGGTCACAGATACGCAGTATTTT. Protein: CASSAQAAVTDTQYF.

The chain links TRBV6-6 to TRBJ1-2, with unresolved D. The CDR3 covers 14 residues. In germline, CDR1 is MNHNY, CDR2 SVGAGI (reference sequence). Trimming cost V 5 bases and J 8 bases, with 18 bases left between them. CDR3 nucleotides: TGTGCCAGCAGTCCCTCTAGGAGGGAGGGAGGCTACACCTTC. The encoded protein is CASSPSRREGGYTF.

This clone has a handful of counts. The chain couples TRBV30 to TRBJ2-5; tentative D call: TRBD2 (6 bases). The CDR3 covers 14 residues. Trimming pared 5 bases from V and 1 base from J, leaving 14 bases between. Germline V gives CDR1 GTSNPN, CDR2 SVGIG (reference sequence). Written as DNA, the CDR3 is TGTGCCTGGTCCAGGGCGGGGCTCCAAGAGACCCAGTACTTC. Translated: CAWSRAGLQETQYF.

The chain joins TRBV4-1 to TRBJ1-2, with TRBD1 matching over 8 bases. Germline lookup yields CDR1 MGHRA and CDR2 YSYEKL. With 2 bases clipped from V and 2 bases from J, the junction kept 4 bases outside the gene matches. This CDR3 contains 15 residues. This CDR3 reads CASSQPRQGNYGYTF. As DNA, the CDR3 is TGCGCCAGCAGCCAACCTAGACAGGGGAACTATGGCTACACCTTC.